The entry below describes one T cell receptor (beta chain). Its antigen is currently unknown. This specimen comes from a study of cytomegalovirus exposure and HLA in healthy donors. Broader study findings: Under 20,000 TCR beta sequences were associated with HLA alleles at 0.05 false discovery rate in a later analysis.

The germline V and J ends were trimmed by 1 base and 0 bases, with 6 bases remaining between them. CDR1 and CDR2 from the germline V gene are MGHDK and SYGVNS. The CDR3 is 14 residues long. Primers included in the PCR were 60 Vbeta and 13 Jbeta primers. Some clones are missing from TCRdb's copy, which holds only in-frame ones; the method was immunoSEQ multiplex PCR. The repertoire table contains some 200,000 clones. Source material: PBMCs. The genes are TRBV25-1 and TRBJ1-2; D may be TRBD1 (5 bases). The sequence was collected from a woman between 18 and 29 years old in good health and CMV-seropositive. The CDR3 loop reads CASSESGANYGYTF. CDR3 coding DNA: TGTGCCAGCAGTGAATCGGGGGCTAACTATGGCTACACCTTC.